This paragraph covers one T cell receptor (beta chain) sequence. The junction and the germline gene differ at one end; a read error may be behind it. The germline CDR1 and CDR2 sequences are SGHRS and YFSETQ. The CDR3 contains 18 residues. This specimen belongs to a study of blood T cell repertoires in COVID-19. Study overall: Both acute and convalescent COVID-19 samples were obtained from the United States, Italy and Spain.

Sequenced by immunoSEQ multiplex PCR; TCRdb stores in-frame clones only, minus some. The table has about 110,000 clones, about 85% seen once; the top ten hold around 4.4%. This chain joins TRBV5-1 and TRBJ1-4; TRBD1 aligns across 12 bases. The sample consisted of peripheral blood. The receptor comes from a human donor in a cohort sampled during active COVID-19. CDR3 coding DNA: TGCGCCAGCAGGTTGGCCGGGACAGGGGGCGCGGTTTTTGAAAAACTGTTTTTT. It translates to CASRLAGTGGAVFEKLFF.